This T cell receptor (beta chain) was documented in a study of cytomegalovirus exposure and HLA in healthy donors. Findings and caveats of the study: Excluded were some V segments that proved indistinguishable, including TRBV6-2 and TRBV6-3. Another analysis was done later, and it associated roughly 15,000 TCR beta sequences with HLA alleles at 0.05 false discovery rate.

PCR involved 60 Vbeta and 13 Jbeta primers. Repertoires were generated with immunoSEQ multiplex PCR, while TCRdb's copy carries only in-frame clones and drops some. The data contain around 150,000 clones, around three quarters of them singletons. Unmatched junction bases numbered 13, after V lost 5 bases and J lost 7 bases. The CDR3 has 17 residues. Germline V CDR1 and CDR2: LNHDA, SQIVND (reference sequence). As concerns this clone: Its target is not known.

The chain combines TRBV19 with TRBJ2-1; 11 bases map to TRBD2. This receptor was taken from a man aged 30 to 45 in good health and CMV-seropositive. The sample was PBMCs. This CDR3 reads CASSPRLAGTFRNEQFF. CDR3 DNA sequence: TGTGCCAGTAGTCCCCGACTAGCGGGGACCTTTAGGAATGAGCAGTTCTTC.